This TCR beta chain was observed in a study of cytomegalovirus exposure and HLA in healthy donors. Overall study: Previous work identified around 120 million unique TCR beta sequences from around 200 million T cells.

CDR1 is LNHDA, CDR2 SQIVND, per germline (reference sequence). The J segment lost 2 bases and the V segment lost 6 bases, leaving 4 bases of the junction unmatched. The CDR3 covers 15 residues. Details on this clone: Its matching antigen is unknown.

The study, taken as a whole, reports: Researchers catalogued approximately 160 TCR beta chains as cytomegalovirus-associated. Clonal expansion was found to be greater in HLA-associated TCR beta chains than in equally common others in a later analysis.

The PCR contained 60 Vbeta and 13 Jbeta primers. TCRdb keeps only in-frame clones here, not all; method: immunoSEQ multiplex PCR. The repertoire holds some 210,000 clones, with around 87% as singletons. The sequenced material came from PBMCs. This receptor was obtained from a man aged 25 to 45 in good health and CMV-seronegative. The chain links TRBV19 to TRBJ1-5; TRBD1 matches 10 bases. The CDR3 loop is CASRRQGARNQPQHF. The CDR3 bases are TGTGCCAGTAGAAGACAGGGGGCTCGCAATCAGCCCCAGCATTTT. The variable domain in full, completed from reference TRBV19 and TRBJ1-5, reads DGGITQSPKYLFRKEGQNVTLSCEQNLNHDAMYWYRQDPGQGLRLIYYSQIVNDFQKGDIAEGYSVSREKKESFPLTVTSAQKNPTAFYLCASRRQGARNQPQHFGDGTRLSIL.